Shown below are 20 T cell receptor beta chains from a single sample sequenced in a study of monozygotic twins with inflammatory bowel disease. TCRdb reanalyzed the 5' RACE reads and collapses them to one entry per CDR3 protein, without DNA. The sample table includes about 420,000 distinct CDR3 sequences. The sample consisted of blood. The receptor set was obtained from a human donor with ulcerative colitis or Crohn's disease, or a healthy co-twin of an affected twin (not recorded which).

This chain joins TRBV20-1 and TRBJ2-4. The CDR3 is made up of 14 amino acids. Germline values: CDR1 DFQATT, CDR2 SNEGSKA (reference sequence). The CDR3 loop is CSANRRLAKNIQYF.

The V and J genes are TRBV24-1 and TRBJ2-2; there is no DNA to check the TCRdb D call of TRBD2. The CDR3 runs to 17 residues. CDR1 and CDR2 from the germline V gene are KGHDR and SFDVKD. This CDR3 is CATSGKEEFSGTGELFF.

This chain joins TRBV6-1 and TRBJ2-3; as DNA is missing, the TRBD2 call by TCRdb cannot be tested. In germline, CDR1 is MNHNS, CDR2 SASEGT. CDR3 size: 14 residues. The chain's CDR3 is CASKRGRGADTQYF.

The chain recombines TRBV6-2 or TRBV6-3 with TRBJ2-1; TCRdb's assignment of TRBD1 cannot be checked, as there is no DNA. Germline CDR1 MNHEY, CDR2 SVGEGT. The CDR3 covers 18 residues. CDR3 sequence reads: CASISKTNRDRGYNEQFF.

The V call is TRBV3-1, the J call TRBJ2-7; TCRdb calls TRBD1, which cannot be checked without DNA. The CDR3 contains 12 residues. Looked up from germline, CDR1 is LGHDT and CDR2 is YNNKEL (reference sequence). The CDR3 sequence: CASSQEGVKQYF.

CDR3: CSVLGLAGVPGEQFF. The J gene is TRBJ2-1, the V gene TRBV29-1; TCRdb indicates TRBD2, and absent DNA this call remains unverified. Germline-derived CDR1 and CDR2 are SQVTM and ANQGSEA. The CDR3 length is 15 residues.

The V call is TRBV7-7, the J call TRBJ2-2; TCRdb proposes TRBD2, but this gene call is untestable without DNA. The CDR3 loop spans 15 amino acids. Looked up from germline, CDR1 is SSHAT and CDR2 is FNYEAQ (reference sequence). CDR3 protein: CASSSQAGYTGELFF. The whole variable domain, remainder taken from reference TRBV7-7 and TRBJ2-2, is GAGVSQSPRYKVTKRGQDVTLRCDPISSHATLYWYQQALGQGPEFLTYFNYEAQPDKSGLPSDRFSAERPEGSISTLTIQRTEQRDSAMYRCASSSQAGYTGELFFGEGSRLTVL.

The V call is TRBV5-1, the J call TRBJ2-1; TCRdb calls TRBD1, which cannot be checked without DNA. The germline V gene encodes CDR1 SGHRS and CDR2 YFSETQ. This CDR3 contains 15 residues. The CDR3 loop reads CASSPGTFSYNEQFF.

CDR3: CASSDRTYEQYF. V gene TRBV28 combines with J gene TRBJ2-7; the TCRdb call, TRBD1, lacks DNA for checking. This CDR3 has 12 residues. Germline loops: CDR1 MDHEN, CDR2 SYDVKM.

The V gene is TRBV9, the J gene TRBJ2-3; the D call of TRBD2 rests on TCRdb alone, since no DNA is present to check it. Per germline, CDR1 SGDLS and CDR2 YYNGEE. This CDR3 spans 16 amino acids. CDR3 loop: CASSVGPAGPTDTQYF.

J is TRBJ2-5 and V is TRBV5-4; TCRdb's assignment of TRBD1 cannot be checked, as there is no DNA. Germline CDR1 reads SGHNT; CDR2 reads YYREEE (reference sequence). This CDR3 contains 14 residues. CDR3 residues: CASSLKAGLETQYF. Complete variable domain (other parts from reference TRBV5-4 and TRBJ2-5): ETGVTQSPTHLIKTRGQQVTLRCSSQSGHNTVSWYQQALGQGPQFIFQYYREEENGRGNFPPRFSGLQFPNYSSELNVNALELDDSALYLCASSLKAGLETQYFGPGTRLLVL.

The chain has TRBV6-1 and TRBJ2-3. The CDR3 spans 13 residues. The V gene's germline CDR1 is MNHNS and CDR2 SASEGT. The CDR3 sequence is CASRTHSTDTQYF.

This rearrangement joins TRBV7-9 to TRBJ2-3. This CDR3 has 12 residues. In germline, CDR1 is SEHNR, CDR2 FQNEAQ (reference sequence). CDR3 residues: CARSPNSDTQYF.

The chain has TRBV7-9 and TRBJ1-1; TCRdb lists TRBD1, though no DNA is available to test this call. Per the germline V gene, CDR1 is SEHNR and CDR2 is FQNEAQ (reference sequence). This CDR3 is 14 amino acids long. The chain's CDR3 is CASSLEGVNTEAFF.

This chain links TRBV5-8 with TRBJ1-1; TCRdb outputs TRBD1, but without DNA this stays unchecked. Germline V gene lookup returns CDR1 SGHTS and CDR2 YDEGEE. The CDR3 sequence is 17 residues long. This chain's CDR3 is CASSFRGRIRMNTEAFF.

The chain combines TRBV20-1 with TRBJ2-5; TCRdb reports TRBD2, a call that lacks DNA to check it against. This CDR3 spans 15 amino acids. Germline-derived CDR1 and CDR2 are DFQATT and SNEGSKA (reference sequence). Here the CDR3 reads CSASGQRSQQETQYF.

The chain is built from TRBV6-1 and TRBJ1-2; as DNA is missing, the TRBD1 call by TCRdb cannot be tested. This CDR3 contains 15 residues. Germline values: CDR1 MNHNS, CDR2 SASEGT. The CDR3: CASSPGPLPSYGYTF.

The gene calls are TRBV11-1 and TRBJ2-2; the TRBD1 assignment by TCRdb is unverifiable without DNA. Germline values: CDR1 SGHAT, CDR2 FQDESV (reference sequence). CDR3 length equals 15 residues. The CDR3 spells CASSLEGISTGELFF.

This chain connects TRBV7-9 to TRBJ2-5; the D call of TRBD2 rests on TCRdb alone, since no DNA is present to check it. The CDR3 totals 13 residues. Germline V lookup: CDR1 SEHNR, CDR2 FQNEAQ (reference sequence). The chain's CDR3 is CASSKRWEETQYF.

V and J are TRBV5-1 and TRBJ2-1; TCRdb designates TRBD2, a call that cannot be tested without DNA. The CDR3 sequence is 16 residues long. CDR1 and CDR2 (germline): SGHRS, YFSETQ. The CDR3 sequence: CASSFPSSGPLNEQFF.